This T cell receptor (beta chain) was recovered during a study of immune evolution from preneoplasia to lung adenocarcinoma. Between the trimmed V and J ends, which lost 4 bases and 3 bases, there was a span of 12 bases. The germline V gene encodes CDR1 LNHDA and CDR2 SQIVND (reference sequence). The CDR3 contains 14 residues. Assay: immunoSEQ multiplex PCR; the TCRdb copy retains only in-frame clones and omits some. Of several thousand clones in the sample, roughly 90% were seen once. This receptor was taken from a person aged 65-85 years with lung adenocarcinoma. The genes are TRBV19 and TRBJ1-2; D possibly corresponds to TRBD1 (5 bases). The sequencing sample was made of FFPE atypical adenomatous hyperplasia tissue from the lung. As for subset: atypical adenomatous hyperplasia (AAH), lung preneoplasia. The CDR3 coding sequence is TGTGCCAGTAGTAATGACATAGGGGACTATGGCTACACCTTC. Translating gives CASSNDIGDYGYTF.